Below, 27 T cell receptor beta chains from the same sample are listed, as sequenced in a study of T cells in Graves' hyperthyroidism and ophthalmopathy. RNA transcripts served as the template for amplifying TCR beta CDR3 regions. Primed by the HTBI set, a first-round RT-PCR was run on the TCR CDR3. One entry per CDR3 protein results from TCRdb running MiXCR on the multiplex PCR reads. The sample contains under 250,000 distinct CDR3 sequences, almost 25% of which appear only once. The sequencing input was blood. Every receptor here comes from a woman aged 40 to 49 with Graves' ophthalmopathy.

This clonotype appeared many times. One base away lies a much larger clone, so this may be a sequencing read error. The V call is TRBV7-2, the J call TRBJ1-2; D remains ambiguous. CDR1 and CDR2 from the germline V gene are SGHTA and FQGNSA. The CDR3 is 13 amino acids. The CDR3 nucleotides read TGTGCCGGCAGCCAGACGGTTAACTATGGCTACACCTTC. This encodes CAGSQTVNYGYTF.

This clonotype was seen at least ten times. The chain combines TRBV29-1 with TRBJ1-2; D is unclear. CDR1 and CDR2 from the germline V gene are SQVTM and ANQGSEA. This CDR3 comprises 11 residues. The CDR3 region has the DNA TGCATCTCGATGGGCGACTATGGCTACACCTTC. Translating gives CISMGDYGYTF.

The V gene is TRBV15, the J gene TRBJ2-5; TRBD2 agrees at 7 bases. Germline CDR1 reads LNHNV; CDR2 reads YYDKDF (reference sequence). The CDR3 runs 14 residues. V lost 6 bases to trimming and J lost 5 bases; unmatched junction nucleotides: 9. CDR3 sequence (DNA): TGTGCCACCAGACCTTTAGCGGGCTTTGAGACCCAGTACTTC. Translation gives CATRPLAGFETQYF.

This clonotype was observed many times. The chain combines TRBV28 with TRBJ2-3, with D maybe TRBD2 (5 bases). The V gene lost 1 base and the J gene lost 5 bases, with 13 bases spanning the gap. The germline gives CDR1 MDHEN, CDR2 SYDVKM. The CDR3 has 15 amino acids. The CDR3 protein is CASSLFSMAGDTQYF. DNA of the CDR3: TGTGCCAGCAGTTTATTCAGTATGGCGGGAGATACGCAGTATTTT.

This chain uses TRBV28 with TRBJ2-4; possibly TRBD1 for D (6 bases). The CDR3 is 14 amino acids. Trimming removed 4 bases at V and 6 bases at J, with 13 bases between. The germline V gene encodes CDR1 MDHEN and CDR2 SYDVKM. CDR3 bases: TGTGCCAGCAGTTCCCAGGGGCCGGGAAACATTCAGTACTTC. Translating gives CASSSQGPGNIQYF.

This clonotype has ten or more counts. CDR3 DNA: TGTGCCAGCAGACAGGGCTCTGGAAACACCATATATTTT. It codes for CASRQGSGNTIYF. The rearrangement joins TRBV19 to TRBJ1-3; 7 bases map to TRBD1. This CDR3 has 13 residues. From germline, CDR1 is LNHDA and CDR2 SQIVND (reference sequence). V was clipped by 9 bases and J by 0 bases; unmatched bases: 2.

The V and J genes are TRBV28 and TRBJ2-7; 10 bases are a match to TRBD1. The CDR3 consists of 17 residues. Germline V gene data show CDR1 as MDHEN and CDR2 as SYDVKM. J lost 5 bases, V lost 4 bases, and 14 bases had no gene match. CDR3: CASSSLKPGTGDHEQYF. The CDR3 DNA is TGTGCCAGCAGTTCACTTAAACCCGGGACAGGGGACCACGAGCAGTACTTC.

This clonotype was seen at least ten times. V gene TRBV12-3 or TRBV12-4 combines with J gene TRBJ1-2, with D maybe TRBD1 (5 bases). The CDR3 consists of 13 residues. V lost 4 bases to trimming and J lost 3 bases, with 9 bases between them. CDR3 loop: CASSSGQDYGYTF. CDR3 coding DNA: TGTGCCAGCAGTTCCGGACAAGACTATGGCTACACCTTC.

In regard to this clonotype: At one end, the junction sequence differs from germline, possibly due to a read error. The genes are TRBV24-1 and TRBJ2-2, with TRBD2 identical over 7 bases. Germline V gene data show CDR1 as KGHDR and CDR2 as SFDVKD. The CDR3 contains 14 residues. CDR3 nucleotide sequence: TGTGCCACTACTAGCGCGAGAGACACCGGGGAGCTGTCTTTT. This encodes CATTSARDTGELSF.

To note about this clonotype: Compared with germline, one end of the junction differs, possibly owing to a read error. V and J are TRBV7-8 and TRBJ1-5, with 9 bases matching TRBD1. The CDR3 extends over 17 amino acids. Per the germline V gene, CDR1 is SGHVS and CDR2 is FQNEAQ. The CDR3 DNA reads TGTGCCAGCGGCTTAGCACCGGGACAGGGCGTGGGTCAGCCCCAGCATTTC. The encoded protein is CASGLAPGQGVGQPQHF.

J is TRBJ1-2 and V is TRBV3-1; D is unclear. This CDR3 has 12 amino acids. Trimming removed 0 bases from V and 8 bases from J, with 7 bases in between. CDR1 is LGHDT, CDR2 YNNKEL, per germline (reference sequence). CDR3 sequence reads: CASSQELLGYTF. In DNA, the CDR3 is TGTGCCAGCAGCCAAGAATTGCTGGGCTACACCTTC.

This clonotype was detected ten times or more. V usage is TRBV27 and J usage is TRBJ2-7; 7 bases line up with TRBD1. The V segment lost 5 bases and the J segment 5 bases; nucleotides outside the gene matches: 6. Germline CDR1 is MNHEY and CDR2 is SMNVEV (reference sequence). This CDR3 contains 13 residues. Written as DNA, the CDR3 is TGTGCCAGCAGTCTCTGGGACAGAAACGAGCAGTACTTC. Translation gives CASSLWDRNEQYF.

This clonotype came up many times. The CDR3 reads CASTTTGSDQPQHF. CDR3 bases: TGTGCCAGCACCACGACAGGGTCGGATCAGCCCCAGCATTTT. The gene calls are TRBV12-3 or TRBV12-4 and TRBJ1-5, with TRBD1 matching over 7 bases. Unmatched junction bases numbered 8, after V lost 7 bases and J lost 5 bases. This CDR3 contains 14 residues.

This clonotype was observed at least ten times. The chain combines TRBV14 with TRBJ2-7, with 13 nucleotides matching TRBD2. CDR1 and CDR2 from the germline V gene are SGHDN and FVKESK. Losses at the gene ends were 2 bases for V and 2 bases for J; bases not matched to a gene: 6. This CDR3 is 17 amino acids long. CDR3 DNA sequence: TGTGCCAGCAGCCAACCCCTAGGACTAGCGGGGGCCTACGAGCAGTACTTC. This encodes CASSQPLGLAGAYEQYF. Filled out from reference TRBV14 and TRBJ2-7, the complete variable domain reads EAGVTQFPSHSVIEKGQTVTLRCDPISGHDNLYWYRRVMGKEIKFLLHFVKESKQDESGMPNNRFLAERTGGTYSTLKVQPAELEDSGVYFCASSQPLGLAGAYEQYFGPGTRLTVT.

This clonotype was seen many times. This sequence joins TRBV6-1 and TRBJ2-5; D is ambiguous. The V and J ends lost 4 bases and 1 base respectively, with 7 bases between them. Germline CDR1 and CDR2: MNHNS and SASEGT. The CDR3 consists of 13 residues. Here the CDR3 DNA reads TGTGCCAGCAGTGTGGCAGTCCAAGAGACCCAGTACTTC. This sequence encodes CASSVAVQETQYF.

This clonotype appeared once. The CDR3 protein is CASIDSTYEQYF. DNA for the CDR3: TGCGCCAGTATTGACAGCACCTACGAGCAGTACTTC. The J gene is TRBJ2-7, the V gene TRBV10-1; maybe TRBD1 (5 bases). Trimming cost V 9 bases and J 2 bases, with 11 bases left between them. This CDR3 contains 12 residues. CDR1 WNHNN and CDR2 SYGVQD come from the germline V gene (reference sequence).

This clonotype was seen more than once but under ten times. This chain connects TRBV2 to TRBJ1-6; possibly TRBD1 for D (6 bases). The germline V gene has CDR1 SNHLY and CDR2 FYNNEI. CDR3 length: 14 residues. V lost 6 bases and J 9 bases, leaving 15 bases between the germline ends. The DNA of the CDR3 is TGTGCCAGCAGAGGACAGATAATAAGTTCACCCCTCCACTTT. Protein: CASRGQIISSPLHF. Together with reference TRBV2 and TRBJ1-6, the CDR3 gives the full variable domain: EPEVTQTPSHQVTQMGQEVILRCVPISNHLYFYWYRQILGQKVEFLVSFYNNEISEKSEIFDDQFSVERPDGSNFTLKIRSTKLEDSAMYFCASRGQIISSPLHFGNGTRLTVT.

The chain carries TRBV6-1 and TRBJ2-5; 7 bases align to TRBD2. This CDR3 spans 15 amino acids. V was clipped by 6 bases and J by 7 bases; unmatched bases: 14. CDR1 is MNHNS, CDR2 SASEGT, per germline. The CDR3 DNA reads as TGTGCCAGCAGAGTTGGCGGGGGTCACCCCGGGACCCAGTACTTC. As protein: CASRVGGGHPGTQYF.

The V and J genes are TRBV12-3 or TRBV12-4 and TRBJ2-7; 12 bases match TRBD1. After removal of 7 bases from V and 2 bases from J, the junction contained 6 bases not matched to a gene. The CDR3 length is 15 residues. CDR3 nucleotide sequence: TGTGCCAGCACCCCGGGACAGGGGGCGACCTACGAGCAGTACTTC. It is translated as CASTPGQGATYEQYF.

This clonotype has ten or more counts. V usage is TRBV9 and J usage is TRBJ2-7, with TRBD1 matching 7 bases. Germline V CDR1 and CDR2: SGDLS, YYNGEE. The CDR3 runs 14 residues. V shed 4 bases, J shed 6 bases, and the junction held 10 bases outside the gene matches. The CDR3 nucleotides read TGTGCCAGCAGCACTTCGGGACAGACGGGCGAGCAGTACTTC. Its translation: CASSTSGQTGEQYF.

This clonotype occurred many times. The V and J genes are TRBV5-1 and TRBJ2-7, with TRBD1 matching 9 bases. V was pared by 5 bases and J by 5 bases, with 5 bases of the junction left unmatched. The CDR3 consists of 13 residues. Germline CDR1 is SGHRS and CDR2 is YFSETQ. Here the CDR3 DNA reads TGCGCCAGCAGTCCACAGGGGGCGGACGAGCAGTACTTC. Translation gives CASSPQGADEQYF.

This clonotype appeared many times. The chain joins TRBV27 to TRBJ1-5; D is unclear. Trimming took 3 bases from V and 16 from J, leaving 19 bases between them. Germline CDR1 is MNHEY and CDR2 is SMNVEV (reference sequence). The CDR3 loop spans 13 amino acids. CDR3 nucleotide sequence: TGTGCCAGCAGTTTCAGCTCCGGCCAGCAGGTACATTTT. Its translation is CASSFSSGQQVHF.

The DNA of the CDR3 is TGTGCCAGCAGGGGGGAGGGGTCCATCACAATGGACGAGCAGTACTTC. Amino acids: CASRGEGSITMDEQYF. The genes are TRBV28 and TRBJ2-7, with 7 bases that match TRBD2. This CDR3 has 16 amino acids. The J segment lost 5 bases and the V segment lost 6 bases, leaving 16 bases of the junction unmatched. Germline CDR1 reads MDHEN; CDR2 reads SYDVKM.

Ten or more counts support this clonotype. The chain carries TRBV30 and TRBJ1-1, with a tentative D call TRBD1 (6 bases). V lost 2 bases and J 5 bases, leaving 15 bases between the germline ends. Germline V CDR1 and CDR2: GTSNPN, SVGIG (reference sequence). The CDR3 extends over 14 amino acids. The DNA for the CDR3 is TGTGCCTGGAGTCCCGGGAGGGGGATAACTGAAGCTTTCTTT. The encoded protein is CAWSPGRGITEAFF.

This clonotype was recorded at least ten times. V is TRBV9 and J is TRBJ1-1; unclear D gene. The CDR3 is 15 residues long. V dropped 0 bases and J dropped 0 bases, with 9 bases sitting between them. CDR1 and CDR2 (germline): SGDLS, YYNGEE. For the CDR3, the DNA is TGTGCCAGCAGCGTAGAGGGTATTATGAACACTGAAGCTTTCTTT. Its translation: CASSVEGIMNTEAFF.

In this sample, this clonotype turned up many times. V usage is TRBV29-1 and J usage is TRBJ1-1, with a tentative D call TRBD1 (5 bases). V lost 3 bases and J 0 bases, leaving 8 bases between the germline ends. The V gene's germline CDR1 is SQVTM and CDR2 ANQGSEA. This CDR3 has 13 amino acids. The CDR3 here is CSVDRGMNTEAFF. The CDR3 DNA reads as TGCAGCGTTGATAGGGGAATGAACACTGAAGCTTTCTTT.

This clonotype was seen ten or more times. The gene calls are TRBV20-1 and TRBJ1-2; unclear D gene. The CDR3 runs 14 residues. Trimming took 0 bases from V and 1 from J, leaving 9 bases between them. The germline CDR1 and CDR2 sequences are DFQATT and SNEGSKA (reference sequence). The CDR3 protein is CSARDLYNNYGYTF. Written as DNA, the CDR3 is TGCAGTGCTAGAGATCTCTACAATAACTATGGCTACACCTTC.